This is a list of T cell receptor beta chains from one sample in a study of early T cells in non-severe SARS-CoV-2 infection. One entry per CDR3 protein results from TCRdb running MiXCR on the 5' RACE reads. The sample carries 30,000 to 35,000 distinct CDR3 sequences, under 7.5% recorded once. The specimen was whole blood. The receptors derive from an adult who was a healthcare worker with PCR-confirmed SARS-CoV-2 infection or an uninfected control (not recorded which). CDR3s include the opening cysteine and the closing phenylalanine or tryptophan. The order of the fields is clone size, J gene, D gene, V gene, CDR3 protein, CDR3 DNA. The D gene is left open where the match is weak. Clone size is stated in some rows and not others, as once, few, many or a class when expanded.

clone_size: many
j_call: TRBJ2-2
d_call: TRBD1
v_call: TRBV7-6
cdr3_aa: CASSPWTGDGTGELFF
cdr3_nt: TGTGCCAGCAGCCCTTGGACAGGGGACGGGACCGGGGAGCTGTTTTTT

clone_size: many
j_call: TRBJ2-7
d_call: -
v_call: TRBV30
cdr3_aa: CAWAAGGGNEQYF
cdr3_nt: TGTGCCTGGGCCGCCGGGGGAGGCAACGAGCAGTACTTC

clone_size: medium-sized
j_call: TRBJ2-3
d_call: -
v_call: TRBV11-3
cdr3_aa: CASAEMFGDTQYF
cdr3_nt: TGTGCCAGCGCGGAGATGTTTGGAGATACGCAGTATTTT

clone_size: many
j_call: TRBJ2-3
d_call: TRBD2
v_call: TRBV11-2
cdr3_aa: CASSFFRASGTSTDTQYF
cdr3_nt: TGTGCCAGCAGCTTTTTTAGGGCCAGCGGGACTAGCACAGATACGCAGTATTTT

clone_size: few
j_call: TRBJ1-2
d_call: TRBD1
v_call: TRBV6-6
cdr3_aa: CASRDRTSYGYTF
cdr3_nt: TGTGCCAGCAGGGACAGGACAAGCTATGGCTACACCTTC

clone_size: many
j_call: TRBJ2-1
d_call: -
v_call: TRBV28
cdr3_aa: CASSLGPEQFF
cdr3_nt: TGTGCCAGCAGTTTGGGGCCTGAGCAGTTCTTC

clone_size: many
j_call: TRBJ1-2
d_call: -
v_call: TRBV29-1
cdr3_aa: CSVEQNGYTF
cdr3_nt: TGCAGCGTTGAACAAAATGGCTACACCTTC

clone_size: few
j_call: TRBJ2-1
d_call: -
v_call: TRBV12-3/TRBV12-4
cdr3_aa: CASSLYEQFF
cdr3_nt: TGTGCCAGCAGCCTTTACGAGCAGTTCTTC

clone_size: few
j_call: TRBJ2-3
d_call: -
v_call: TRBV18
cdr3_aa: CASSNLGTDTQYF
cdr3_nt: TGTGCCAGCTCGAATCTGGGCACAGATACGCAGTATTTT

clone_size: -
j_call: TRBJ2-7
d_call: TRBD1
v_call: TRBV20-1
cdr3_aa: CSASRDSSYEQYF
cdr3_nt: TGCAGTGCTAGCCGGGACAGCTCCTACGAGCAGTACTTC

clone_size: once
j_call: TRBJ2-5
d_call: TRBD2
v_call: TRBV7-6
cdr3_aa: CASIREGATETQYF
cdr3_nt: TGTGCCAGCATCCGGGAGGGAGCGACGGAGACCCAGTACTTC

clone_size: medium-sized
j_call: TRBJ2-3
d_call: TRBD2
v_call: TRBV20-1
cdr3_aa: CSAGLAGTDTQYF
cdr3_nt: TGCAGTGCTGGACTAGCGGGCACAGATACGCAGTATTTT

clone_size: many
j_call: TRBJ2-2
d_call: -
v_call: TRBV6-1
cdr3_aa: CASSEAPWGARTGELFF
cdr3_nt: TGTGCCAGCAGTGAAGCCCCCTGGGGGGCGCGGACCGGGGAGCTGTTTTTT

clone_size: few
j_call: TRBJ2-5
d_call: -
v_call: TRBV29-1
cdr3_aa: CSVYGGMETQYF
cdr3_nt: TGCAGCGTTTACGGTGGGATGGAGACCCAGTACTTC

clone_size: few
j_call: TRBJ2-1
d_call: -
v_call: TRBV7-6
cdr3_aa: CASSLVRAPSYNEQFF
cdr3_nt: TGTGCCAGCAGCTTAGTACGGGCGCCCTCCTACAATGAGCAGTTCTTC

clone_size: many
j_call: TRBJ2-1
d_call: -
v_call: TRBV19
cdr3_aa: CASSIAGVNEQFF
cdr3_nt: TGTGCCAGTAGTATAGCGGGAGTAAATGAGCAGTTCTTC

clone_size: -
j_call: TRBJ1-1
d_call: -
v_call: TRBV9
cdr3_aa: CASSVAGANTEAFF
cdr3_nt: TGTGCCAGCAGCGTAGCGGGGGCTAACACTGAAGCTTTCTTT

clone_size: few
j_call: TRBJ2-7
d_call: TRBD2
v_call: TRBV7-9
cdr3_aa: CASSFSSGRSLYEQYF
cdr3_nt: TGTGCCAGCAGCTTCTCGAGCGGGAGATCCCTCTACGAGCAGTACTTC

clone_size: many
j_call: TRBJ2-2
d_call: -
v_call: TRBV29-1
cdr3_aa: CSAEGWNTGELFF
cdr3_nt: TGCAGCGCTGAAGGCTGGAACACCGGGGAGCTGTTTTTT

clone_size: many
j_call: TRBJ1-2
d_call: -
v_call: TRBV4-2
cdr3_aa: CASSQDSYTTGYGYTF
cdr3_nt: TGTGCCAGCAGCCAAGATTCATACACCACCGGGTATGGCTACACCTTC

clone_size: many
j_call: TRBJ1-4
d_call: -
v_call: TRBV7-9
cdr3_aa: CASSPDNPGEKLFF
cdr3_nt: TGTGCCAGCAGCCCGGACAATCCGGGGGAAAAACTGTTTTTT

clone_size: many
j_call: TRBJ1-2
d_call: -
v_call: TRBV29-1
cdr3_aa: CSVDVGYTF
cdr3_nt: TGCAGCGTTGACGTGGGCTACACCTTC

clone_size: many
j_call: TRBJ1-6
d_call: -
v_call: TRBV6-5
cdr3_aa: CASRLDTGVNSPLHF
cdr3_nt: TGTGCCAGCAGATTAGATACAGGTGTGAATTCACCCCTCCACTTT

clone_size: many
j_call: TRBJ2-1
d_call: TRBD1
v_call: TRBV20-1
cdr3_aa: CSARDIQGEREQFF
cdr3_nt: TGCAGTGCTAGAGATATTCAGGGGGAGCGTGAGCAGTTCTTC

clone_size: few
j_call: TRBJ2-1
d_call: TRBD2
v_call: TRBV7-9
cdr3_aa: CASSPRTSGKGEQFF
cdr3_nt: TGTGCCAGCAGCCCGAGGACTAGCGGGAAGGGCGAGCAGTTCTTC

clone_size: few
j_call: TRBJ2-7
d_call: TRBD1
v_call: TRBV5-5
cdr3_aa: CASSDGTGGFYEQYF
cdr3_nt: TGTGCCAGCAGCGATGGGACAGGGGGCTTCTACGAGCAGTACTTC

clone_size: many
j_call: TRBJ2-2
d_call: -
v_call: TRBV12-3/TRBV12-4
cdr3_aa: CASSPPMGTGELFF
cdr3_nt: TGTGCCAGCAGTCCCCCAATGGGCACCGGGGAGCTGTTTTTT

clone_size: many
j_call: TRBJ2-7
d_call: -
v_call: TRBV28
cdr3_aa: CASSSTSPVTWEQYF
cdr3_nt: TGTGCCAGCAGTTCGACGTCACCGGTGACTTGGGAGCAGTACTTC

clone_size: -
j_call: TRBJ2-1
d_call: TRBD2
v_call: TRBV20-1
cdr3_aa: CSASLGRARNEQFF
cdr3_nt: TGCAGTGCTAGTCTCGGGAGGGCCCGGAATGAGCAGTTCTTC

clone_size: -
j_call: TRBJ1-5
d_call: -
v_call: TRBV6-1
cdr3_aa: CASRRTSDQPQHF
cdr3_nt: TGTGCCAGCAGGAGGACGTCCGATCAGCCCCAGCATTTT

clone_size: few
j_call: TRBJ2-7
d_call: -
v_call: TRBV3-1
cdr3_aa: CASSQAPVTYEQYF
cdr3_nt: TGTGCCAGCAGCCAAGCTCCGGTGACCTACGAGCAGTACTTC

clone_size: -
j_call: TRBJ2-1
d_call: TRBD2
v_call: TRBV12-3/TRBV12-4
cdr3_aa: CASSFYGDYRNEQFF
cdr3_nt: TGTGCCAGCAGTTTTTACGGGGACTACAGGAATGAGCAGTTCTTC

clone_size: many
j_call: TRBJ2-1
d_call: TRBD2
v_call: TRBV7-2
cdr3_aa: CASSSSSSGRVNEQFF
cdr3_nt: TGTGCCAGCAGCTCCAGTTCCAGCGGGAGAGTGAATGAGCAGTTCTTC

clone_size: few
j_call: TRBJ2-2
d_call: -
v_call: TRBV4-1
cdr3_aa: CASSHPFFGQGHTGELFF
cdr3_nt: TGCGCCAGCAGCCATCCTTTTTTCGGGCAGGGGCACACCGGGGAGCTGTTTTTT

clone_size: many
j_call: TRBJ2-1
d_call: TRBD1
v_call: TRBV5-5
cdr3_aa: CASSRTGVNEQFF
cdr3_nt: TGTGCCAGCAGCAGGACAGGGGTAAATGAGCAGTTCTTC

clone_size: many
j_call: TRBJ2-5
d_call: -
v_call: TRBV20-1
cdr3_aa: CSAPRGETQYF
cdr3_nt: TGCAGTGCGCCCCGAGGGGAGACCCAGTACTTC

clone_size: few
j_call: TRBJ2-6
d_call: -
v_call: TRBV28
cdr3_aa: CASSPPSTGANVLTF
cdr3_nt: TGTGCCAGCAGTCCTCCTTCCACTGGGGCCAACGTCCTGACTTTC

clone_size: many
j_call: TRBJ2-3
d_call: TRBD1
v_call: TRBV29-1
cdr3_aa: CSVEEGTGGSDTQYF
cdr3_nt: TGCAGCGTTGAAGAAGGGACAGGGGGTTCAGATACGCAGTATTTT

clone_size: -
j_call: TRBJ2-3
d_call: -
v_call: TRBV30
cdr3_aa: CAWSVGGRDTQYF
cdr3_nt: TGTGCCTGGAGTGTCGGTGGGAGGGATACGCAGTATTTT

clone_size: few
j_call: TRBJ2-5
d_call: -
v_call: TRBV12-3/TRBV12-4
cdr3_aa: CASSFSEDQYF
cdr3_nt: TGTGCCAGCAGTTTTTCGGAGGACCAGTACTTC